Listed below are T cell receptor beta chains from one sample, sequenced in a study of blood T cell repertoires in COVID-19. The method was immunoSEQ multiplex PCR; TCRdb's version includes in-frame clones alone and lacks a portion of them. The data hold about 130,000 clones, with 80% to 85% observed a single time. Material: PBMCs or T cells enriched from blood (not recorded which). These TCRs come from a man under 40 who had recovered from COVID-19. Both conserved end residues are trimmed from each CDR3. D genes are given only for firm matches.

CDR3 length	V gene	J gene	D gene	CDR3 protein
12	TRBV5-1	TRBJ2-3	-	ASSLGRSTDTQY
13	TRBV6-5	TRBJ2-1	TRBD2	ASSVRLAGSVEQF
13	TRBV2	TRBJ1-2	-	ASSPGTTANYGYT
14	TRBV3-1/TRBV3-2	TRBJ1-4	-	ASSPDSSLGGEKLF
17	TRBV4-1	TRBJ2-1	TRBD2	ASSYSWTSGGSRSNEQF
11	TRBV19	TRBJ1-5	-	ATTWGGNQPQH
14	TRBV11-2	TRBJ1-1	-	ASSLAYNRQNTEAF
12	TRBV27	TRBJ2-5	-	ASSLLGGQETQY
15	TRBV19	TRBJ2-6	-	ASIPRPGESGANVLT
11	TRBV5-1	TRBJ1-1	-	ASSLGGWLEAF
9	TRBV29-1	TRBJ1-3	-	SVEEGWTIY
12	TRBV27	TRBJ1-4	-	ASSFLGQGEKLF
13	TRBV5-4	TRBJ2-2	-	ASSLRGSNTGELF
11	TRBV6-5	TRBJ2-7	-	ASRTPGSYEQY
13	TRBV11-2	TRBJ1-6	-	ASSFGRPSNSPLH
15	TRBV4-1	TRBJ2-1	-	ASSQDRLPGSYNEQF
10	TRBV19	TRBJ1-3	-	ASSPSRDTIY
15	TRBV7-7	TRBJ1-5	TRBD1	ASSLGFGTVENQPQH
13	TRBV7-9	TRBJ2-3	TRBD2	AILPGTSIADTQY
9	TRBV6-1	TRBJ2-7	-	ASSENSEQY
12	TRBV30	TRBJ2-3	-	ACQGITRTDTQY
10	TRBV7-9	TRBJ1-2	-	ASSLAQNGYT
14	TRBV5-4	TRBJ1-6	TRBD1	ASSPRDRGHNSPLH
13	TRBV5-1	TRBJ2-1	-	ASSPMAPPYNEQF
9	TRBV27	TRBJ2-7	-	ASIKGPEQY
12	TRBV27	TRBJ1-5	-	ASSLGASNQPQH
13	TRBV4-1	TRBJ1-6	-	ASSPRQTFGSPLH
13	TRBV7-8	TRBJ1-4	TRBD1	ASSPGTGTNEKLF
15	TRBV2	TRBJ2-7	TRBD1	ASSDTTPGQTYYEQY
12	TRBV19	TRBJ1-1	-	ASSIDLTVAEAF
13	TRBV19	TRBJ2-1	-	ASSQTSGSYNEQF
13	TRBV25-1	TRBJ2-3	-	ASSEGGLSTDTQY
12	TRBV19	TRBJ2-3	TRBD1	ASSPGQNTDTQY
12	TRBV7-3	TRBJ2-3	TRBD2	ASREREDTDTQY
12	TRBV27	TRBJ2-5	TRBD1	ASMLGTGEETQY
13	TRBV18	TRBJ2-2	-	ASSPTQTNTGELF
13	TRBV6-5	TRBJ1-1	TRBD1	ASSYGDRMNTEAF
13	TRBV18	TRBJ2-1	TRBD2	ASSRSAGGLVEQF
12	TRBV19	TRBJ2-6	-	ASKEGSGANVLT
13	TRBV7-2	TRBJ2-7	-	ASSLGTDSSYEQY
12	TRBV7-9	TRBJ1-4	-	ASSKQGRDEKLF
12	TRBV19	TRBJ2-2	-	ASTPPGVVGELF
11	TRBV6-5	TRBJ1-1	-	ASSYFRGTEAF
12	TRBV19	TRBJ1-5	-	ASSGEGSNQPQH
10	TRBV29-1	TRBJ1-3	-	SVVGAGNTIY